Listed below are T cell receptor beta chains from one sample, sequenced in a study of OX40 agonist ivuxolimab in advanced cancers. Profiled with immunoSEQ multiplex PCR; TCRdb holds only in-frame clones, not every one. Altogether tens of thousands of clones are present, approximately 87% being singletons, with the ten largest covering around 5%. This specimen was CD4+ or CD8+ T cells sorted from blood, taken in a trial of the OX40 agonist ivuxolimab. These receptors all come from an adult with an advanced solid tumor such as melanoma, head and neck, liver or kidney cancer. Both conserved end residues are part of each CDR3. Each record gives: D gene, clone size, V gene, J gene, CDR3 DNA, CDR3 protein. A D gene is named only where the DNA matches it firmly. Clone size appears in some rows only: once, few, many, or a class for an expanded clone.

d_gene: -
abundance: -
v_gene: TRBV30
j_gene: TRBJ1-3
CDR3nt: TGTGCCTGGACTGGTCTACAGAGCTCTGGAAACACCATATATTTT
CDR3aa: CAWTGLQSSGNTIYF

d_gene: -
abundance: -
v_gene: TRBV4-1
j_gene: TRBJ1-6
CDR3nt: TGCGCCAGCAAGTCAGGGACACATTTGGCCTCCCTCCACTTT
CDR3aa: CASKSGTHLASLHF

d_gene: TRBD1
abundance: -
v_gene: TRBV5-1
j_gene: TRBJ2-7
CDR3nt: TGCGCCAGCAGCCCGGGACAGACCTACGAGCAGTACTTC
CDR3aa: CASSPGQTYEQYF

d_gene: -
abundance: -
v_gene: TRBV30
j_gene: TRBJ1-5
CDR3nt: TGTGCCTGGAGTGTACTGGGAGTTCAGCCCCAGCATTTT
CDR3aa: CAWSVLGVQPQHF

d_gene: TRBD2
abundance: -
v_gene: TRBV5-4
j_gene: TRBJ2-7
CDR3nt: TGTGCCAGCAGCCCCGGGGCGGGAGGTAGCTCCTACGAGCAGTACTTC
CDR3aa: CASSPGAGGSSYEQYF

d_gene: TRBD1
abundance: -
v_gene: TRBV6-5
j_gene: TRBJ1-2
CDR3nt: TGTGCCAGCAGTCTACTACGACAGGGAGTCTATGGCTACACCTTC
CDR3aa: CASSLLRQGVYGYTF

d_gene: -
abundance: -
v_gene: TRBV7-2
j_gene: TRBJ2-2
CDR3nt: TGTGCCAGCAGCTTAGGTCTGACGAACACCGGGGAGCTGTTTTTT
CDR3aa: CASSLGLTNTGELFF

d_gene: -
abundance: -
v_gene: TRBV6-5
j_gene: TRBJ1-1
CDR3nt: TGTGCCAGCAGTTATGAGCCGAACACTGAAGCTTTCTTT
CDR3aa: CASSYEPNTEAFF

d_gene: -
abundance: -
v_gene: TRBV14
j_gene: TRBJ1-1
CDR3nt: TGTGCCAGCAGCCTATTCCTACCCGACCGATTGAACACTGAAGCTTTCTTT
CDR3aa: CASSLFLPDRLNTEAFF

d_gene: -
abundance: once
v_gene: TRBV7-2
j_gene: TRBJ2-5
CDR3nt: TGTGCCAGCAGCTTAAGGTCCGGCCGCCAAGAGACCCAGTACTTC
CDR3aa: CASSLRSGRQETQYF